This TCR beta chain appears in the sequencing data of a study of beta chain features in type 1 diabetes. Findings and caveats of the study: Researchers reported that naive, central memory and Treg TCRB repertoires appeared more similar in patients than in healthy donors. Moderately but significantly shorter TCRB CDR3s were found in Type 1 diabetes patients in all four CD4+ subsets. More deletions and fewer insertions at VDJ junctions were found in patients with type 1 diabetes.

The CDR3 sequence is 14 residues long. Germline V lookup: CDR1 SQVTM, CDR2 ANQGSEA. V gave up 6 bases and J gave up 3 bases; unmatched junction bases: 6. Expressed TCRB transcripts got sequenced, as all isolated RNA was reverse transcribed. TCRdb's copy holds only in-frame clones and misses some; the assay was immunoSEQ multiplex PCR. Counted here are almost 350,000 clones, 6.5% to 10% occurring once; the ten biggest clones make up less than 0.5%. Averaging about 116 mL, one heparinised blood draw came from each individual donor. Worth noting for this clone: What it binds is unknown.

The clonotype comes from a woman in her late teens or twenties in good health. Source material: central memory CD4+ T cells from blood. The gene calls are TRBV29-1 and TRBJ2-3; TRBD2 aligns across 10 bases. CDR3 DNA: TGCAGCGTGGGTTTAGCGGGAGGAACAGATACGCAGTATTTT. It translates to CSVGLAGGTDTQYF.